Shown below are 23 T cell receptor beta chains from a single sample sequenced in a study of post-analysis software for immune sequencing data. Study-level results: Several TRBV segments were more frequent in patients than controls; TRBV5-6, TRBV5-1 and TRBV20-1 belonged to this group.

Their recognized antigens are unknown. Libraries were made from TCR beta cDNA, and they carried unique molecular identifiers. TCRdb processed the PCR reads anew with MiXCR; each CDR3 protein has one entry. Of 350,000 to 450,000 distinct CDR3 sequences in the sample, roughly 35% were seen once. The sequencing sample was made of blood. The origin of the receptors is a girl under 18 with multiple sclerosis.

CDR3 sequence: CSASEATPQYF. In DNA, the CDR3 is TGCAGTGCTAGCGAGGCTACGCCGCAGTACTTC. The chain links TRBV20-1 to TRBJ2-7; D uncertain. V was pared by 3 bases and J by 9 bases, with 12 bases between. This CDR3 comprises 11 residues. Germline V CDR1 and CDR2: DFQATT, SNEGSKA (reference sequence).

The V and J genes are TRBV4-1 and TRBJ1-6; tentatively, D is TRBD1 (6 bases). The CDR3 contains 17 residues. Trimming shortened V by 0 bases and J by 7 bases, and 16 bases separated the two germline ends. From germline, CDR1 is MGHRA and CDR2 YSYEKL. The CDR3 loop is CASSQDPPGARNSPLHF. Here the CDR3 DNA reads TGCGCCAGCAGCCAAGATCCCCCGGGGGCGCGGAATTCACCCCTCCACTTT.

The chain is built from TRBV12-3 or TRBV12-4 and TRBJ1-1, with a tentative D call TRBD1 (5 bases). The CDR3 length is 12 residues. Trimming removed 8 bases from V and 6 bases from J, with 13 bases in between. CDR3 nucleotides: TGTGCCAGCTTCCAGCGGGGGTCTGAAGCTTTCTTT. It specifies CASFQRGSEAFF.

This chain links TRBV6-1 with TRBJ2-3; maybe TRBD1 (6 bases). V was shortened by 6 bases and J by 2 bases, with 18 bases between the two germline ends. Germline V gives CDR1 MNHNS, CDR2 SASEGT. The CDR3 is 16 residues long. The CDR3 is CASSDINGGHTDTQYF. The CDR3 DNA reads as TGTGCCAGCAGCGATATTAATGGGGGCCACACAGATACGCAGTATTTT.

The rearrangement joins TRBV12-3 or TRBV12-4 to TRBJ1-2; TRBD1 is a possible D gene (5 bases). V was trimmed by 6 bases and J by 5 bases, leaving 13 bases between them. This CDR3 region has 13 residues. CDR3 sequence reads: CASSPRKGYGYTF. The DNA of the CDR3 is TGTGCCAGCAGCCCCAGGAAGGGGTATGGCTACACCTTC.

The rearrangement joins TRBV29-1 to TRBJ2-3; D could derive from TRBD1 or TRBD2 (7 bases each). The CDR3 spans 13 residues. CDR1 and CDR2 (germline): SQVTM, ANQGSEA. V was clipped by 7 bases and J by 3 bases, with 14 bases between them. CDR3 coding DNA: TGCAGCGAGGGAGGGGGCAATACAGATACGCAGTATTTT. As protein: CSEGGGNTDTQYF.

To note about this clonotype: The junction differs from germline at one of its ends, possibly a read error. The rearrangement uses TRBV20-1 and TRBJ1-5; no clear D gene. This CDR3 has 16 residues. Germline loops: CDR1 DFQATT, CDR2 SNEGSKA (reference sequence). The CDR3 region has the DNA TGCAGTGCTAGACCCATGAGAGGAGCTAGCAATCAGCCCCGGCATTTT. This sequence encodes CSARPMRGASNQPRHF.

This chain uses TRBV2 with TRBJ1-6, with TRBD1 matching over 8 bases. The germline gives CDR1 SNHLY, CDR2 FYNNEI. This CDR3 comprises 15 residues. Unmatched junction bases numbered 7, after V lost 7 bases and J lost 5 bases. Written as DNA, the CDR3 is TGTGCCAGCACCACCAGACAGGGGAATAATTCACCCCTCCACTTT. Amino acid sequence: CASTTRQGNNSPLHF.

The CDR3 DNA follows: TGTGCCAGCAGTCCGGGACTTAATTCACCCCTCCACTTT. It yields the protein CASSPGLNSPLHF. The chain joins TRBV27 to TRBJ1-6; D perhaps matches TRBD1 (5 bases). Per germline, CDR1 MNHEY and CDR2 SMNVEV (reference sequence). The CDR3 spans 13 residues. V was clipped by 5 bases and J by 6 bases, with 8 bases between them.

The V call is TRBV7-8, the J call TRBJ2-4; 7 nucleotides agree with TRBD1. The end of the DNA is better explained by TRBJ2-5, so the J call may be wrong. Germline CDR1 is SGHVS and CDR2 is FQNEAQ. The CDR3 has 15 amino acids. The chain's CDR3 is CASSLRDSSWETQYF. The CDR3 DNA reads TGTGCCAGCAGCCTGAGGGACAGCTCTTGGGAGACCCAGTACTTC.

The chain has TRBV12-3 or TRBV12-4 and TRBJ2-2; no clear D. The CDR3 loop spans 12 amino acids. Trimming pared 6 bases from V and 11 bases from J, leaving 13 bases between. The CDR3 coding sequence is TGTGCCAGCAGCCTTGCCCCGAGAGAGCTGTTTTTT. Its protein product is CASSLAPRELFF.

The V call is TRBV6-2 or TRBV6-3, the J call TRBJ1-2, with D perhaps TRBD1 (5 bases). Between the trimmed V and J ends, which lost 4 bases and 8 bases, there was a span of 17 bases. Germline V gene sequence: CDR1 MNHEY, CDR2 SVGEGT. This CDR3 region has 14 residues. In nucleotides, the CDR3 is TGTGCCAGCAGTTTCCTCCGGGACGGCGAAGGCTACACCTTC. Protein product: CASSFLRDGEGYTF.

As concerns this clonotype: The junction and the germline gene differ at one end; a read error may be behind it. CDR3 sequence reads: CVSSQDVGQTYNSPLHF. The CDR3, as DNA: TGTGTCAGCAGCCAAGATGTAGGACAGACTTATAATTCACCCCTCCACTTT. The chain links TRBV4-2 to TRBJ1-6; perhaps TRBD1 as D (6 bases). The CDR3 is 17 residues long. Germline-derived CDR1 and CDR2 are LGHNA and YNFKEQ.

The J gene is TRBJ2-2, the V gene TRBV11-3; D gene unclear. The CDR3 totals 15 residues. V shed 0 bases and J shed 4 bases, with 9 bases lying between them. The germline gives CDR1 SGHNT, CDR2 YENEEA. DNA for the CDR3: TGTGCCAGCAGCTTAGATGGCAGACTCACCGGGGAGCTGTTTTTT. It is translated as CASSLDGRLTGELFF.

This clonotype was seen a few times. For the CDR3, the DNA is TGTGCCAGCAGTTACGCGCCGGGTTCCCACTCGTCCAAGGACTACACCTTC. Its protein product is CASSYAPGSHSSKDYTF. V and J are TRBV6-2 or TRBV6-3 and TRBJ1-2, with unresolved D. Trimming took 2 bases from V and 10 from J, leaving 26 bases between them. The CDR3 runs 17 residues. Per the germline V gene, CDR1 is MNHEY and CDR2 is SVGEGT.

A few counts support this clonotype. The chain combines TRBV7-9 with TRBJ1-2, with 10 bases lining up with TRBD1. CDR1 and CDR2 from the germline V gene are SEHNR and FQNEAQ (reference sequence). There are 18 residues in the CDR3. After removal of 1 base from V and 6 bases from J, the junction contained 14 bases not matched to a gene. The CDR3, as DNA: TGTGCCAGCAGCTTAGGGACGAGACAGGGGGCAGTCGGAGATGGCTACACCTTC. The encoded protein is CASSLGTRQGAVGDGYTF.

The genes are TRBV11-3 and TRBJ2-7, with 9 bases that match TRBD1. Germline trimming cut 5 bases from V and 1 base from J; bases unmatched to any gene: 9. Germline values: CDR1 SGHNT, CDR2 YENEEA. This CDR3 contains 16 residues. The CDR3 sequence: CASSRGQGTNSYEQYF. The CDR3 DNA reads TGTGCCAGCAGCCGAGGACAGGGGACAAATTCCTACGAGCAGTACTTC.

J is TRBJ2-1 and V is TRBV3-1; the D gene is possibly TRBD1 (5 bases). V was cut by 0 bases and J by 6 bases, with 9 bases left in between. This CDR3 region has 14 residues. The germline V gene encodes CDR1 LGHDT and CDR2 YNNKEL (reference sequence). In DNA, the CDR3 is TGTGCCAGCAGCCAAGATAATAGGGGCAATGAGCAGTTCTTC. Translating it yields CASSQDNRGNEQFF.

The J gene is TRBJ2-1, the V gene TRBV9, with TRBD2 identical over 9 bases. V lost 4 bases, J lost 9 bases, and 11 bases stayed unmatched. The CDR3 is 15 amino acids. The germline CDR1 and CDR2 sequences are SGDLS and YYNGEE. Written as DNA, the CDR3 is TGTGCCAGCAGCTCCCAGGGGGGTAGCGGGGGTGAGCAGTTCTTC. Translated, it gives CASSSQGGSGGEQFF.

The rearrangement uses TRBV5-5 and TRBJ2-7; 7 nucleotides match TRBD2. Germline CDR1 is SGHKS and CDR2 is YYEKEE (reference sequence). The CDR3 consists of 16 residues. V lost 4 bases, J lost 4 bases, and 14 bases stayed unmatched. The CDR3 sequence is CASSHIHGGGRYEQYF. CDR3 nucleotides: TGTGCCAGCAGCCACATTCATGGCGGGGGTCGGTACGAGCAGTACTTC.

This chain joins TRBV7-8 and TRBJ1-2; the match to TRBD1 covers 11 bases. The CDR3 covers 15 residues. The ends lost 1 base at V and 8 bases at J; junction bases unmatched: 6. Germline lookup yields CDR1 SGHVS and CDR2 FQNEAQ. Here the CDR3 reads CASSLGDRGLPGYTF. For the CDR3, the DNA is TGTGCCAGCAGCTTAGGGGACAGGGGGTTGCCAGGCTACACCTTC.

The chain uses TRBV12-3 or TRBV12-4 and TRBJ2-3; D gene ambiguous. The V gene lost 1 base and the J gene lost 10 bases, with 12 bases spanning the gap. The CDR3 has 13 amino acids. CDR3 coding DNA: TGTGCCAGCAGTTTAGAGTTAGCTAGTTCGCAGTATTTT. Its protein product is CASSLELASSQYF.

Ten or more counts support this clonotype. The chain links TRBV29-1 to TRBJ2-5; D ambiguous. Germline assignment: CDR1 SQVTM and CDR2 ANQGSEA. V was clipped by 2 bases and J by 7 bases, with 14 bases between them. The CDR3 spans 13 residues. CDR3 coding DNA: TGCAGCGTTGAAAATGGGCTCGACGGGACCCAGTACTTC. Amino acid sequence: CSVENGLDGTQYF.